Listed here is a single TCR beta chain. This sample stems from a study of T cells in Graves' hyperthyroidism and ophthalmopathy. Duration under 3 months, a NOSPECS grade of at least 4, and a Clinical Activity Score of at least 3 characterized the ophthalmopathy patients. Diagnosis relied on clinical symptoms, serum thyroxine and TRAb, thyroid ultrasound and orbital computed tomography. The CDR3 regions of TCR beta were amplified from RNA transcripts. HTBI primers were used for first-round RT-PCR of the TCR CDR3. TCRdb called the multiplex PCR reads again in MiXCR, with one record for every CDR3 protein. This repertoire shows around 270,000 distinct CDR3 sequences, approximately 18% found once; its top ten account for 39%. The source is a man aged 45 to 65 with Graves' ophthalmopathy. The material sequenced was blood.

The CDR3 loop reads CASSPPAVEQFF. DNA for the CDR3: TGTGCCAGCTCACCACCGGCAGTTGAGCAGTTCTTC. V and J are TRBV18 and TRBJ2-1; D is unclear. Per the germline V gene, CDR1 is KGHSH and CDR2 is LQKENI. CDR3 length: 12 amino acids. The V end was cut by 0 bases, the J end by 9 bases, with 6 bases between.